The 10 T cell receptor beta chains below come from one sample, sequenced in a study of T cell responses to AZD1222 COVID-19 vaccine. Here immunoSEQ multiplex PCR was the method, and the copy in TCRdb shows in-frame clones only, minus some. In the table there are about 100,000 clones, around 90% of which are singletons. Sequenced here: peripheral blood, sampled on day 0 of AZD1222 vaccination. These receptors were obtained from an adult in good health.

This chain joins TRBV18 and TRBJ1-2, with TRBD1 matching 10 bases. This CDR3 comprises 16 residues. Unmatched junction bases numbered 9, after V lost 4 bases and J lost 4 bases. Germline CDR1 and CDR2: KGHSH and LQKENI. The CDR3 bases are TGTGCCAGCTCACTAGGCCCGGGACAGGGGATCTATGGCTACACCTTC. Translated: CASSLGPGQGIYGYTF.

This clone was picked up a small number of times. The chain couples TRBV3-1 (or the pseudogene TRBV3-2) to TRBJ1-5; TRBD1 is a possible D gene (5 bases). Trimming cost V 1 base and J 2 bases, with 9 bases left between them. The CDR3 contains 15 residues. In germline, CDR1 is LGHDT, CDR2 YNNKEL (reference sequence). The CDR3 DNA is TGTGCCAGCAGCCAAGGCTGGGGGGGCAATCAGCCCCAGCATTTT. Its translation: CASSQGWGGNQPQHF.

The genes are TRBV27 and TRBJ1-6; maybe TRBD1 (6 bases). The CDR3 runs to 16 residues. Trimming cost V 1 base and J 8 bases, with 15 bases left between them. Germline CDR1 MNHEY, CDR2 SMNVEV (reference sequence). CDR3 sequence reads: CASSLLMGAGDSPLHF. The CDR3 DNA sequence: TGTGCCAGCAGTTTATTAATGGGGGCAGGGGATTCACCCCTCCACTTT.

The V gene is TRBV3-1 (or the pseudogene TRBV3-2), the J gene TRBJ1-1, with 9 bases aligning to TRBD1. With 4 bases clipped from V and 6 bases from J, the junction kept 12 bases outside the gene matches. In germline, CDR1 is LGHDT, CDR2 YNNKEL (reference sequence). This CDR3 has 16 amino acids. CDR3 DNA sequence: TGTGCCAGCAGCCCGGCGGGGGACAGGGCTCAATCTGAAGCTTTCTTT. Protein: CASSPAGDRAQSEAFF.

The chain has TRBV10-1 and TRBJ1-1; a possible D gene is TRBD1 (6 bases). This CDR3 comprises 15 residues. Germline CDR1 is WNHNN and CDR2 is SYGVQD (reference sequence). V was trimmed by 6 bases and J by 2 bases, leaving 16 bases between them. The DNA for the CDR3 is TGCGCCAGCAGCCCCGGCGACAGGCATAACACTGAAGCTTTCTTT. It is translated as CASSPGDRHNTEAFF.

The chain uses TRBV30 and TRBJ1-3; a possible D gene is TRBD1 (5 bases). The CDR3 is made up of 14 amino acids. V was trimmed by 1 base and J by 4 bases, leaving 11 bases between them. Germline V lookup: CDR1 GTSNPN, CDR2 SVGIG (reference sequence). The CDR3 here is CAWSAGFTGNTIYF. The CDR3 coding sequence is TGTGCCTGGAGTGCAGGGTTTACGGGAAACACCATATATTTT.

The CDR3 sequence: CASRSDRGKSNSPLHF. The CDR3 nucleotides read TGTGCCAGCAGATCGGACAGGGGGAAGTCCAATTCACCCCTCCACTTT. The chain links TRBV11-2 to TRBJ1-6; TRBD1 agrees at 10 bases. V shed 6 bases and J 7 bases; nucleotides not matched to a gene: 9. The CDR3 spans 16 residues. CDR1 is SGHAT, CDR2 FQNNGV, per germline.

This clone was seen only a few times. The V and J genes are TRBV27 and TRBJ2-7; D is tentatively TRBD1 or TRBD2 (5 bases each). The germline V and J ends were trimmed by 6 bases and 0 bases, with 15 bases remaining between them. Germline CDR1 reads MNHEY; CDR2 reads SMNVEV (reference sequence). The CDR3 is 15 residues long. As DNA, the CDR3 is TGTGCCAGCAGGTGGGGGAGTAGAAGCTCCTACGAGCAGTACTTC. Its protein is CASRWGSRSSYEQYF.

The chain links TRBV28 to TRBJ2-7; perhaps TRBD2 as D (7 bases). The CDR3 is 14 residues long. Looked up from germline, CDR1 is MDHEN and CDR2 is SYDVKM. V was shortened by 6 bases and J by 6 bases, with 18 bases between the two germline ends. CDR3 coding DNA: TGTGCCAGCAGGGGAGGGGGAGGGCCGTTCGAGCAGTACTTC. Protein sequence: CASRGGGGPFEQYF.

This clone was counted once. The CDR3 protein is CASSLEAGPPVETQYF. CDR3 coding DNA: TGTGCCAGCAGCTTGGAGGCGGGGCCTCCTGTAGAGACCCAGTACTTC. The chain has TRBV5-6 and TRBJ2-5; D is possibly TRBD2 (6 bases). Germline loops: CDR1 SGHDT, CDR2 YYEEEE. The CDR3 has 16 amino acids. V was trimmed by 0 bases and J by 4 bases, leaving 16 bases between them. Full variable domain (missing parts from reference TRBV5-6 and TRBJ2-5): DAGVTQSPTHLIKTRGQQVTLRCSPKSGHDTVSWYQQALGQGPQFIFQYYEEEERQRGNFPDRFSGHQFPNYSSELNVNALLLGDSALYLCASSLEAGPPVETQYFGPGTRLLVL.